The 9 T cell receptor beta chains below were found in one sample sequenced in a study of cytomegalovirus exposure and HLA in healthy donors. PCR employed 60 Vbeta and 13 Jbeta primers. The table came from immunoSEQ multiplex PCR; TCRdb's copy has only in-frame clones and leaves some out. The profile shows about 120,000 clones, around three quarters of them singletons. Material: PBMCs. These receptors all stem from a young woman in good health and CMV-seropositive.

This clone has just one count. The same CDR3 is also encoded by other DNA sequences in this sample. The chain links TRBV5-1 to TRBJ2-7; 7 positions match TRBD2. Germline CDR1 and CDR2: SGHRS and YFSETQ. This CDR3 has 14 residues. V gave up 0 bases and J gave up 2 bases; unmatched junction bases: 2. For the CDR3, the DNA is TGCGCCAGCAGCTTGGGCGGGGGAACCTACGAGCAGTACTTC. This translates into CASSLGGGTYEQYF.

The rearrangement uses TRBV11-3 and TRBJ2-5, with a possible D match to TRBD2 (6 bases). CDR1 is SGHNT and CDR2 is YENEEA in the germline V gene. There are 13 residues in the CDR3. V shed 8 bases and J shed 4 bases, with 14 bases lying between them. This CDR3 reads CASGAGSAETQYF. CDR3 nucleotide sequence: TGTGCCAGCGGGGCGGGGTCCGCAGAGACCCAGTACTTC.

This chain links TRBV15 with TRBJ2-1; 7 positions agree with TRBD2. Per the germline V gene, CDR1 is LNHNV and CDR2 is YYDKDF (reference sequence). Trimming at V came to 1 base and at J to 13 bases, leaving 7 bases not matched to a gene. The CDR3 contains 13 residues. Here the CDR3 DNA reads TGTGCCACCAGCAGAGTGTCGGGGGGAATCCAGTTCTTC. It is translated as CATSRVSGGIQFF. Drawing the rest from reference TRBV15 and TRBJ2-1, the complete variable domain is DAMVIQNPRYQVTQFGKPVTLSCSQTLNHNVMYWYQQKSSQAPKLLFHYYDKDFNNEADTPDNFQSRRPNTSFCFLDIRSPGLGDTAMYLCATSRVSGGIQFFGPGTRLTVL.

The sample holds one count of this clone. The V and J genes are TRBV30 and TRBJ2-5, with 7 bases that match TRBD2. V was clipped by 0 bases and J by 4 bases; unmatched bases: 8. Germline V lookup: CDR1 GTSNPN, CDR2 SVGIG (reference sequence). This CDR3 has 15 residues. CDR3 in amino acids: CAWSVGRGYLETQYF. CDR3 in DNA: TGTGCCTGGAGTGTGGGGCGGGGGTACCTAGAGACCCAGTACTTC.

This rearrangement joins TRBV18 to TRBJ1-4; a possible D gene is TRBD1 (6 bases). CDR3 size: 18 residues. In germline, CDR1 is KGHSH, CDR2 LQKENI. The V gene lost 2 bases and the J gene lost 6 bases, with 22 bases spanning the gap. CDR3 sequence (DNA): TGTGCCAGCTCACCATTGGGGCCGGGGACACGAACGGATGAAAAACTGTTTTTT. Protein product: CASSPLGPGTRTDEKLFF.

The rearrangement joins TRBV19 to TRBJ1-2; D gene uncertain. The V end was cut by 6 bases, the J end by 3 bases, with 5 bases between. Looked up from germline, CDR1 is LNHDA and CDR2 is SQIVND (reference sequence). This CDR3 is built from 11 residues. The CDR3 protein is CASRRDYGYTF. CDR3 DNA: TGTGCCAGTAGGCGCGACTATGGCTACACCTTC.

The J gene is TRBJ2-5, the V gene TRBV7-6; TRBD1 matches 7 bases. The J segment lost 1 base and the V segment lost 3 bases, leaving 2 bases of the junction unmatched. This CDR3 contains 14 residues. Germline CDR1 reads SGHVS; CDR2 reads FNYEAQ. This CDR3 is CASSFGQAQETQYF. CDR3 coding DNA: TGTGCCAGCAGCTTCGGACAGGCCCAAGAGACCCAGTACTTC.

In its sample, this clone was seen once. This rearrangement joins TRBV5-4 to TRBJ2-2, with D hard to call. Per germline, CDR1 SGHNT and CDR2 YYREEE (reference sequence). Between the trimmed V and J ends, which lost 4 bases and 3 bases, there was a span of 7 bases. The CDR3 is 13 amino acids. Here the CDR3 DNA reads TGTGCCAGCAGCCCGTCCTACACCGGGGAGCTGTTTTTT. It specifies CASSPSYTGELFF. Filled out from reference TRBV5-4 and TRBJ2-2, the complete variable domain reads ETGVTQSPTHLIKTRGQQVTLRCSSQSGHNTVSWYQQALGQGPQFIFQYYREEENGRGNFPPRFSGLQFPNYSSELNVNALELDDSALYLCASSPSYTGELFFGEGSRLTVL.

This rearrangement joins TRBV10-3 to TRBJ1-5; tentative D call: TRBD1 (6 bases). The V and J ends lost 8 bases and 1 base respectively, with 15 bases between them. Germline V gives CDR1 ENHRY, CDR2 SYGVKD. The CDR3 extends over 15 amino acids. The CDR3 sequence: CAIGRDNESNQPQHF. The DNA of the CDR3 is TGTGCCATCGGACGGGACAACGAGAGCAATCAGCCCCAGCATTTT.